This T cell receptor beta chain was captured in a study of OX40 agonist ivuxolimab in advanced cancers. Study at large: At roughly 80% male, the cohort had a mean age of about 55 years, ranging from roughly 20 to 90. Among those treated, three patients had partial responses, one with hepatocellular carcinoma and two with cutaneous melanoma. Study results and caveats: CD8+ T cells (on average) carried more expanded clones than CD4+ T cells.

Samples were taken at baseline and on day 1 of cycles 4 and 7. As to this clone: The target antigen is unknown.

Germline V gene lookup returns CDR1 SGDLS and CDR2 YYNGEE. The CDR3 has 16 amino acids. Trimming removed 0 bases from V and 2 bases from J, with 15 bases in between. The method was immunoSEQ multiplex PCR; TCRdb's version includes in-frame clones alone and lacks a portion of them. Among 55,000 to 65,000 clones listed, about 88% were seen once. The V call is TRBV9, the J call TRBJ2-7; a weak D match, TRBD2 (6 bases). This specimen was CD4+ or CD8+ T cells sorted from blood, taken in a trial of the OX40 agonist ivuxolimab. The receptor was derived from an adult with an advanced solid tumor such as melanoma, head and neck, liver or kidney cancer. The CDR3 here is CASSVGVGGDAYEQYF. The CDR3 nucleotides read TGTGCCAGCAGCGTAGGAGTCGGGGGAGATGCCTACGAGCAGTACTTC.